This TCR beta chain was sequenced during a study of shared clonotypes between healthy human individuals. Overall study context: Donors had three CD4 naive, three CD4 memory, two CD8 naive and one CD8 memory plate apiece.

At a deep level, the assay was run. Several immunoSEQ plates held equal portions of the genomic DNA taken from each subset. In the original analysis: ImmunoSEQ only sent back junction sequences with no quality scores, so filtering was done differently. Data came from immunoSEQ multiplex PCR; TCRdb stores just in-frame clones and leaves some out. That table gives V, J and clone size, and the DNA gave D and trimming. The table includes roughly 1,000,000 clones, approximately 80% detected once. The sequence was obtained from a man between 18 and 35 years old in good health. Some clones in this sample may be carry-over from other donors' samples. The sequenced sample was memory CD4+ T cells from PBMCs. Subset noted: CD45RA-negative fraction.

CDR3 coding DNA: TGTGCCAGCACGCTAGGGCCAGGGGTGGACTATGGCTACACCTTC. Encoded protein: CASTLGPGVDYGYTF. The V call is TRBV5-6, the J call TRBJ1-2; TRBD1 might be the D (6 bases). The CDR3 covers 15 residues. Trimming removed 6 bases at V and 3 bases at J, with 18 bases between. Germline V gene sequence: CDR1 SGHDT, CDR2 YYEEEE.